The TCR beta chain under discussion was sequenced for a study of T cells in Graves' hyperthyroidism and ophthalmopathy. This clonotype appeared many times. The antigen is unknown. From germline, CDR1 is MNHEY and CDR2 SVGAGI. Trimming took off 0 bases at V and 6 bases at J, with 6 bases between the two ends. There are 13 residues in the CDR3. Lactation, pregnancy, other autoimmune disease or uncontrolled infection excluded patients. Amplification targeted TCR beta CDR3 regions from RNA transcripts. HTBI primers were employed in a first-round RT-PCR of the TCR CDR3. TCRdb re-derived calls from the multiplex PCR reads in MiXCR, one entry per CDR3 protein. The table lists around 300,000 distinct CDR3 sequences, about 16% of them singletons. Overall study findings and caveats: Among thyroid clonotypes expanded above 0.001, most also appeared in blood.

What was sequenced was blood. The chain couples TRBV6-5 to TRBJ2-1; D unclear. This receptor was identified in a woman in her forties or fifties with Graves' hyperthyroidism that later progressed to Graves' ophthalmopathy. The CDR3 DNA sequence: TGTGCCAGCAGTTACTCTCCGGGCAATGAGCAGTTCTTC. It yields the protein CASSYSPGNEQFF.